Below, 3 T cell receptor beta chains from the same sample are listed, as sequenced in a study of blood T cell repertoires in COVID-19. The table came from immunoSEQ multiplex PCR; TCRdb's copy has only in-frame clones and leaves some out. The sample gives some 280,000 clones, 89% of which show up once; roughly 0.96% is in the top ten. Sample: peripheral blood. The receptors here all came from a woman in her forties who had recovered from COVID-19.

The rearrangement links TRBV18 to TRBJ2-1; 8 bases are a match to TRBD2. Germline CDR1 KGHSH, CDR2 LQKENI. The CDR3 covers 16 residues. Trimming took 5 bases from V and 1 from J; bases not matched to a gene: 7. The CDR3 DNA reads TGTGCCAGCTCAGACACAATAGCGGGATCCTACAATGAGCAGTTCTTC. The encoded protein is CASSDTIAGSYNEQFF.

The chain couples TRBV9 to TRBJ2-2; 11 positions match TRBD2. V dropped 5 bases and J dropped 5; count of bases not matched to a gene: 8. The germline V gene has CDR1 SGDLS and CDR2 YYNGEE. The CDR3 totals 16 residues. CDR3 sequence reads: CASRPGGLAETGELFF. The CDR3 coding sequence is TGTGCCAGCAGGCCGGGGGGACTAGCGGAAACCGGGGAGCTGTTTTTT.

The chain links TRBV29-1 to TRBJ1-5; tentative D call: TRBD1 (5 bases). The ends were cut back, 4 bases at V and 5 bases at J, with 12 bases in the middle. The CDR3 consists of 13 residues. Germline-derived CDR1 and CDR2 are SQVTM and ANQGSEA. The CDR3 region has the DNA TGCAGCGTTGGGCAGGGCTCAGATCAGCCCCAGCATTTT. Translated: CSVGQGSDQPQHF.